The rows below give T cell receptor beta chains drawn from one sample of a study of cytomegalovirus exposure and HLA in healthy donors. The protocol was immunoSEQ multiplex PCR, while the TCRdb copy is restricted to in-frame clones and leaves out a portion. Here the sample spans 95,000 to 150,000 clones, approximately 88% being singletons. The material sequenced was PBMCs. The receptors stem from a young woman in good health and CMV-seropositive. Each CDR3 is given with its conserved first and last residue. D genes are given only for firm matches. Clone size is shown for a subset of rows, as once, few, many or a class of expanded clone.

DNA,CDR3,V,size,J,D
TGTGCCAGTAGTTTCGGACAGGGCGGCTCCTACAATGAGCAGTTCTTC,CASSFGQGGSYNEQFF,TRBV19,-,TRBJ2-1,TRBD1
TGTGCCAGCAGTGAATATTTGGGACAGGGGGGCTACGAGCAGTACTTC,CASSEYLGQGGYEQYF,TRBV25-1,-,TRBJ2-7,TRBD1
TGTGCCTGTCACCCCGGGGTCTCTGGAAACACCATATATTTT,CACHPGVSGNTIYF,TRBV30,-,TRBJ1-3,-
TGTGCCAGCAGCCCTGACAGGTCCTACAATGAGCAGTTCTTC,CASSPDRSYNEQFF,TRBV5-4,-,TRBJ2-1,-
TGTGCCATCAGTGAGTCGTCAGGGGGCCTCTATGGCTACACCTTC,CAISESSGGLYGYTF,TRBV10-3,-,TRBJ1-2,TRBD1
TGCGCCAGCAGTCAATCTCAGGGTTTGGCTGAAGCTTTCTTT,CASSQSQGLAEAFF,TRBV23-1,-,TRBJ1-1,-
TGTGCCAGCAGCCCGACTAGCGGGGGGGAGGGCACAGATACGCAGTATTTT,CASSPTSGGEGTDTQYF,TRBV4-2,once,TRBJ2-3,TRBD2
TGCGCCAGCACCGAAGTTGGGGAGGGAGAAGCTTTCTTT,CASTEVGEGEAFF,TRBV5-1,-,TRBJ1-1,-
TGTGCCTGGAGTGTGCAGGTCAACACTGAAGCTTTCTTT,CAWSVQVNTEAFF,TRBV30,-,TRBJ1-1,-
TGTGCCAGTAGTATAGTGTTACAGGACGGTGAGCAGTTCTTC,CASSIVLQDGEQFF,TRBV19,-,TRBJ2-1,-
TGTGCCAGCAGCGCACAGGAGCCGGCTAATGAAAAACTGTTTTTT,CASSAQEPANEKLFF,TRBV9,-,TRBJ1-4,-
TGCGCCAGCAGCCAAGGACAGGAAAGACCGGATGAGCAGTTCTTC,CASSQGQERPDEQFF,TRBV4-3,-,TRBJ2-1,-
TGTGCCAGCAGCAAAGGGGCTGGAAACACCATATATTTT,CASSKGAGNTIYF,TRBV28,-,TRBJ1-3,-
TGTGCCTGGAAAAGGACAGCCAATAATTCACCCCTCCACTTT,CAWKRTANNSPLHF,TRBV30,-,TRBJ1-6,-
TGTGCCAGTAGTATGGGACAGGGAAACTACGAGCAGTACTTC,CASSMGQGNYEQYF,TRBV19,-,TRBJ2-7,TRBD1
TGTGCCTTTTCCCTGGGACAGTATAGCAATCAGCCCCAGCATTTT,CAFSLGQYSNQPQHF,TRBV30,-,TRBJ1-5,TRBD1
TGTGCCAGCAGCCGCACTTTCGATGCAACTAATGAAAAACTGTTTTTT,CASSRTFDATNEKLFF,TRBV7-9,-,TRBJ1-4,-
TGTGCCAGCAGCTTAGCGCAGGGGACCAAAAACATTCAGTACTTC,CASSLAQGTKNIQYF,TRBV7-9,once,TRBJ2-4,-
TGTGCCTGGAGTGCAGGGAGGTCCGGAAACACCATATATTTT,CAWSAGRSGNTIYF,TRBV30,once,TRBJ1-3,-
TGTGCCAGCAGTTCAGCCCCGGGACAGGGGAACACTGAAGCTTTCTTT,CASSSAPGQGNTEAFF,TRBV27,-,TRBJ1-1,TRBD1
TGTGCCAGCAGTTACGGGTCGGACTATAGGGGATGGGCTTTCTTT,CASSYGSDYRGWAFF,TRBV6-6,-,TRBJ1-1,-
TGTGCCAGCAGTCCAGGGACTAGCGGGAACTACAATGAGCAGTTCTTC,CASSPGTSGNYNEQFF,TRBV27,-,TRBJ2-1,TRBD2
TGTGCCAGCTCACCGACGACAATTTTCTCGGCGGGAGGGCAGTTCTTC,CASSPTTIFSAGGQFF,TRBV18,-,TRBJ2-1,TRBD2
TGCGCCAGCAGCTTGTACGGACAGAGTAATTCACCCCTCCACTTT,CASSLYGQSNSPLHF,TRBV5-1,-,TRBJ1-6,-
TGTGCCAGCAGTTTACGGGGGGGCAGGGGGGTATTGAACACTGAAGCTTTCTTT,CASSLRGGRGVLNTEAFF,TRBV28,-,TRBJ1-1,TRBD1
TGTGCCAGCAATAGGGACAGGGTCGCTGGAAACACCATATATTTT,CASNRDRVAGNTIYF,TRBV6-6,-,TRBJ1-3,TRBD1
TGTGCCAGCAGCTTATTTAAGGAGGGGCTGTACTATGGCTACACCTTC,CASSLFKEGLYYGYTF,TRBV7-9,-,TRBJ1-2,-
TGTGCCAGTAGTATAGATCTCGGGACAGGGGGTAACGCTTTCTTT,CASSIDLGTGGNAFF,TRBV19,-,TRBJ1-1,TRBD1
TGTGCCAGCAGCTTGAAGGGGTTTAATTCACCCCTCCACTTT,CASSLKGFNSPLHF,TRBV5-5,-,TRBJ1-6,-
TGTGCCAGCAGTCCGGGACAGGGTTTCAATGAGCAGTTCTTC,CASSPGQGFNEQFF,TRBV27,-,TRBJ2-1,TRBD1
TGCGCCAGCAGCCAAGAACTAGCCTCCTACAATGAGCAGTTCTTC,CASSQELASYNEQFF,TRBV4-3,once,TRBJ2-1,-
TGTGCCAGCAGTTCCTCTGGGACAGGTGATTTCGAGCAGTACTTC,CASSSSGTGDFEQYF,TRBV27,few,TRBJ2-7,TRBD1
TGTGCCAGCAGCCCGGGTACTAACTATGGCTACACCTTC,CASSPGTNYGYTF,TRBV7-3,few,TRBJ1-2,-
TGTGCCTGGAGTCGGAGAGATAAAGAGACCCAGTACTTC,CAWSRRDKETQYF,TRBV30,-,TRBJ2-5,-
TGTGCCAGTCGTGTCTCTGGGGCCAACGTCCTGACTTTC,CASRVSGANVLTF,TRBV19,-,TRBJ2-6,-
TGTGCCAGCACCCGAGCAGGGCGGGAGGGCCTTTTCGGGGAGCTGTTTTTT,CASTRAGREGLFGELFF,TRBV7-9,few,TRBJ2-2,TRBD2
TGTGCCAGCAGCTTAGAGGGCGAGGCTTTCTTT,CASSLEGEAFF,TRBV11-2,-,TRBJ1-1,-
TGTGCCACCTCTGGGACTAGCGTTTACGAGCAGTACTTC,CATSGTSVYEQYF,TRBV27,-,TRBJ2-7,TRBD2
TGTGCCAGCAGCGGGACAAGGAGGGCTGGGGCCAACGTCCTGACTTTC,CASSGTRRAGANVLTF,TRBV9,-,TRBJ2-6,-
TGTGCCAGCAGTGTCGGGAACACCGGGGAGCTGTTTTTT,CASSVGNTGELFF,TRBV2,few,TRBJ2-2,-
TGTGCCTGGAGTGTTATTAACAAACAGGGCTACGAGCAGTACTTC,CAWSVINKQGYEQYF,TRBV30,-,TRBJ2-7,-
TGTGCCAGTAGCACAGACAGGGGAAATGAAAAACTGTTTTTT,CASSTDRGNEKLFF,TRBV19,-,TRBJ1-4,TRBD1
TGCGCCAGCAGCCAAGAAGCGGCCGCACAAGAGACCCAGTACTTC,CASSQEAAAQETQYF,TRBV4-3,-,TRBJ2-5,-
TGTGCCAGCAGCACCCCGGGACAGGGGGCTGTTGACACTGAAGCTTTCTTT,CASSTPGQGAVDTEAFF,TRBV5-6,-,TRBJ1-1,TRBD1
TGTGCCAGTAGTATTCAGGGAACGGCTGAAGCTTTCTTT,CASSIQGTAEAFF,TRBV19,-,TRBJ1-1,-
TGTGCCTGGAGCCAGGGTATGAACACTGAAGCTTTCTTT,CAWSQGMNTEAFF,TRBV30,few,TRBJ1-1,-
TGTGCCAGCAGTTTCTCCGGGAATCAGCCCCAGCATTTT,CASSFSGNQPQHF,TRBV27,-,TRBJ1-5,-
TGTGCCAGCAGCTTAGGGGGCTTCGGTGAGAGCCGCTACACCTTC,CASSLGGFGESRYTF,TRBV11-3,-,TRBJ1-2,-
TGTGCCAGCAGTGCGACGTCAGGGGTAGGCCAGCCCCAGCATTTT,CASSATSGVGQPQHF,TRBV2,-,TRBJ1-5,-
TGCGCCAGCAGCCAAGTCGACAACGTAGGCTATGGCTACACCTTC,CASSQVDNVGYGYTF,TRBV4-1,-,TRBJ1-2,-
TGTGCCAGCAGTGATGGTCCCCGGCCGGAGGAGACCCAGTACTTC,CASSDGPRPEETQYF,TRBV6-1,-,TRBJ2-5,-
TGTGCCAGCTCGGGGGGGCGAAGGGGAAACACCATATATTTT,CASSGGRRGNTIYF,TRBV5-6,-,TRBJ1-3,-
TGTGCCAGCTCAGAAGGGGTTAACTATGGCTACACCTTC,CASSEGVNYGYTF,TRBV18,-,TRBJ1-2,-
TGTGCCAGCAGCTCAGTAAGCGGGAGGTCTTACAATGAGCAGTTCTTC,CASSSVSGRSYNEQFF,TRBV11-2,-,TRBJ2-1,TRBD2
TGTGCCAGCTCACCTTCGGGTGGGCAGCCCCAGCATTTT,CASSPSGGQPQHF,TRBV18,-,TRBJ1-5,-